The 19 T cell receptor beta chains given below trace back to one sample, sequenced in a study of long-term antiretroviral therapy in people with HIV. Samples were assayed with immunoSEQ v3.0 at survey level. Assay used: immunoSEQ multiplex PCR; TCRdb lists only in-frame clones, some missing. Here the sample spans tens of thousands of clones, over 90% being singletons. The sample here was unsorted PBMCs, taken 6.2 years after starting antiretroviral therapy. These receptors all come from a man aged 35 to 55 with HIV.

The CDR3, as DNA: TGTGCCAGCAGCGGGGGACTAGCGGGATACACAGATACGCAGTATTTT. Translating it yields CASSGGLAGYTDTQYF. The V and J genes are TRBV9 and TRBJ2-3, with 13 bases aligning to TRBD2. There are 16 residues in the CDR3. From germline, CDR1 is SGDLS and CDR2 YYNGEE. V was clipped by 3 bases and J by 2 bases; unmatched bases: 3. Filled out from reference TRBV9 and TRBJ2-3, the complete variable domain reads DSGVTQTPKHLITATGQRVTLRCSPRSGDLSVYWYQQSLDQGLQFLIQYYNGEERAKGNILERFSAQQFPDLHSELNLSSLELGDSALYFCASSGGLAGYTDTQYFGPGTRLTVL.

This clone has just a few counts. The V gene is TRBV9, the J gene TRBJ2-5; 11 nucleotides line up with TRBD2. This CDR3 has 16 amino acids. V gave up 0 bases and J gave up 7 bases; unmatched junction bases: 8. Germline V gene lookup returns CDR1 SGDLS and CDR2 YYNGEE. The CDR3 sequence is CASSVGPSGGTGTQYF. The CDR3, as DNA: TGTGCCAGCAGCGTAGGTCCTAGCGGGGGGACCGGGACCCAGTACTTC.

This chain connects TRBV19 to TRBJ2-1; 12 bases match TRBD1. V was clipped by 2 bases and J by 10 bases; unmatched bases: 9. This CDR3 contains 16 residues. Germline V gene sequence: CDR1 LNHDA, CDR2 SQIVND (reference sequence). CDR3 DNA sequence: TGTGCCAGTAGTATATGGGTGGGACAGGGGGCCAGCGAGCAGTTCTTC. Protein sequence: CASSIWVGQGASEQFF.

The V gene is TRBV7-3, the J gene TRBJ2-1, with D maybe TRBD2 (6 bases). This CDR3 comprises 15 residues. Germline V CDR1 and CDR2: SGHTA, FQGTGA. Trimming removed 5 bases at V and 9 bases at J, with 20 bases between. The CDR3 spells CASSLAQASAGEQFF. As DNA, the CDR3 is TGTGCCAGCAGCCTAGCCCAGGCGTCAGCGGGTGAGCAGTTCTTC.

CDR3: CASSLTPPEQYF. CDR3 coding DNA: TGTGCCAGCAGCTTAACTCCACCCGAGCAGTACTTC. This chain joins TRBV7-8 and TRBJ2-7, with D uncertain. The CDR3 sequence is 12 residues long. CDR1 is SGHVS and CDR2 is FQNEAQ in the germline V gene. V lost 2 bases to trimming and J lost 6 bases, with 8 bases between them. Filled out from reference TRBV7-8 and TRBJ2-7, the complete variable domain reads GAGVSQSPRYKVAKRGQDVALRCDPISGHVSLFWYQQALGQGPEFLTYFQNEAQLDKSGLPSDRFFAERPEGSVSTLKIQRTQQEDSAVYLCASSLTPPEQYFGPGTRLTVT.

The chain links TRBV6-1 to TRBJ1-2, with a weak D call TRBD1 (5 bases). V was cut by 3 bases and J by 5 bases, with 13 bases left in between. Per the germline V gene, CDR1 is MNHNS and CDR2 is SASEGT. The CDR3 loop spans 14 amino acids. In DNA form, the CDR3 reads TGTGCCAGCAGTGACGCGGGGCTAGGGTATGGCTACACCTTC. Translation: CASSDAGLGYGYTF.

The gene calls are TRBV10-3 and TRBJ2-2; 8 positions agree with TRBD1. CDR1 and CDR2 from the germline V gene are ENHRY and SYGVKD. V trimming: 4 bases; J trimming: 13 bases; junction bases outside the gene matches: 5. The CDR3 consists of 12 residues. The CDR3 is CAISAGQGVLFF. For the CDR3, the DNA is TGTGCCATCAGTGCAGGACAGGGAGTGCTGTTTTTT.

V usage is TRBV2 and J usage is TRBJ2-1; 8 bases fit TRBD2. Losses at the gene ends were 11 bases for V and 9 bases for J; bases not matched to a gene: 12. The CDR3 consists of 13 residues. Germline V gene lookup returns CDR1 SNHLY and CDR2 FYNNEI. This CDR3 reads CAGSSGVRGEQFF. The CDR3 coding sequence is TGTGCCGGAAGTAGCGGGGTTCGTGGTGAGCAGTTCTTC.

This chain connects TRBV7-2 to TRBJ2-7, with no clear D. Per germline, CDR1 SGHTA and CDR2 FQGNSA. This CDR3 contains 13 residues. V lost 5 bases and J lost 0, with 8 bases in between. CDR3 region: CASSPGPSYEQYF. The CDR3 DNA sequence: TGTGCCAGCAGCCCAGGCCCCTCCTACGAGCAGTACTTC. Together with reference TRBV7-2 and TRBJ2-7, the CDR3 gives the full variable domain: GAGVSQSPSNKVTEKGKDVELRCDPISGHTALYWYRQSLGQGLEFLIYFQGNSAPDKSGLPSDRFSAERTGGSVSTLTIQRTQQEDSAVYLCASSPGPSYEQYFGPGTRLTVT.

The J gene is TRBJ1-2, the V gene TRBV5-4; the match to TRBD1 covers 7 bases. The CDR3 runs 16 residues. Germline V gene data show CDR1 as SGHNT and CDR2 as YYREEE (reference sequence). The V segment lost 0 bases and the J segment 2 bases; nucleotides outside the gene matches: 7. DNA for the CDR3: TGTGCCAGCAGCTTGGGGGGGGACAGATCCAACTATGGCTACACCTTC. It codes for CASSLGGDRSNYGYTF. Complete variable domain (other parts from reference TRBV5-4 and TRBJ1-2): ETGVTQSPTHLIKTRGQQVTLRCSSQSGHNTVSWYQQALGQGPQFIFQYYREEENGRGNFPPRFSGLQFPNYSSELNVNALELDDSALYLCASSLGGDRSNYGYTFGSGTRLTVV.

Note on this clone: Other DNA sequences from this sample encode an identical CDR3 as well. The chain employs TRBV6-6 and TRBJ2-3; 7 bases are a match to TRBD2. This CDR3 contains 15 residues. Losses at the gene ends were 2 bases for V and 1 base for J; bases not matched to a gene: 3. Per germline, CDR1 MNHNY and CDR2 SVGAGI (reference sequence). In DNA form, the CDR3 reads TGTGCCAGCAGTTACGGCCTAGCGGGCACAGATACGCAGTATTTT. Its translation is CASSYGLAGTDTQYF.

The chain is built from TRBV9 and TRBJ2-3, with TRBD2 matching over 9 bases. The CDR3 is 17 residues long. Per the germline V gene, CDR1 is SGDLS and CDR2 is YYNGEE. With V trimmed by 0 bases and J by 4 bases, 9 bases remained unmatched. This chain's CDR3 is CASSVEDSGGRSDTQYF. In DNA form, the CDR3 reads TGTGCCAGCAGCGTAGAAGATAGCGGGGGACGGTCAGATACGCAGTATTTT.

The genes are TRBV9 and TRBJ2-3; D is ambiguous. The CDR3 is 14 residues long. The germline V gene encodes CDR1 SGDLS and CDR2 YYNGEE. V lost 1 base and J lost 6, with 12 bases in between. CDR3 bases: TGTGCCAGCAGCGTATCATTAGTCTCCGATACGCAGTATTTT. Its translation is CASSVSLVSDTQYF.

V and J are TRBV7-2 and TRBJ2-7; possibly TRBD1 or TRBD2 for D (5 bases each). Trimming shortened V by 5 bases and J by 4 bases, and 18 bases separated the two germline ends. This CDR3 region has 15 residues. The V gene's germline CDR1 is SGHTA and CDR2 FQGNSA. The CDR3 DNA reads TGTGCCAGCAGCCCATCTTTAACGGGACGATACGAGCAGTACTTC. This codes for CASSPSLTGRYEQYF.

The chain employs TRBV19 and TRBJ2-1; TRBD1 aligns across 10 bases. Germline V lookup: CDR1 LNHDA, CDR2 SQIVND (reference sequence). There are 15 residues in the CDR3. V was clipped by 6 bases and J by 9 bases; unmatched bases: 11. CDR3 region: CASRGTGTGEPEQFF. In nucleotides, the CDR3 is TGTGCCAGTAGGGGTACCGGGACAGGGGAGCCTGAGCAGTTCTTC. Using reference TRBV19 and TRBJ2-1 for the parts outside the CDR3, the full variable domain is DGGITQSPKYLFRKEGQNVTLSCEQNLNHDAMYWYRQDPGQGLRLIYYSQIVNDFQKGDIAEGYSVSREKKESFPLTVTSAQKNPTAFYLCASRGTGTGEPEQFFGPGTRLTVL.

The chain joins TRBV19 to TRBJ1-1, with D unclear. Trimming shortened V by 1 base and J by 5 bases, and 11 bases separated the two germline ends. The germline V gene has CDR1 LNHDA and CDR2 SQIVND (reference sequence). The CDR3 has 14 residues. DNA of the CDR3: TGTGCCAGTAGTATAGGGCCAGGTATTACTGAAGCTTTCTTT. This encodes CASSIGPGITEAFF.

This chain connects TRBV5-1 to TRBJ2-7; 8 bases align to TRBD1. With V trimmed by 1 base and J by 3 bases, 6 bases remained unmatched. Germline V gene lookup returns CDR1 SGHRS and CDR2 YFSETQ. The CDR3 totals 15 residues. The chain's CDR3 is CASSLYAGGYYEQYF. DNA of the CDR3: TGCGCCAGCAGCTTGTATGCAGGGGGCTACTACGAGCAGTACTTC. Using reference TRBV5-1 and TRBJ2-7 for the parts outside the CDR3, the full variable domain is KAGVTQTPRYLIKTRGQQVTLSCSPISGHRSVSWYQQTPGQGLQFLFEYFSETQRNKGNFPGRFSGRQFSNSRSEMNVSTLELGDSALYLCASSLYAGGYYEQYFGPGTRLTVT.

The V gene is TRBV7-9, the J gene TRBJ1-5, with D possibly TRBD1 on 5 matching bases. The ends were cut back, 1 base at V and 7 bases at J, with 14 bases in the middle. This CDR3 is built from 15 residues. In germline, CDR1 is SEHNR, CDR2 FQNEAQ (reference sequence). In DNA, the CDR3 is TGTGCCAGCAGCTTAGGGCAGGGCGGGATGCAGCCCCAGCATTTT. This codes for CASSLGQGGMQPQHF.

This clone occurred once. The V and J genes are TRBV6-5 and TRBJ1-2; D remains unclear. The CDR3 runs 13 residues. Germline lookup yields CDR1 MNHEY and CDR2 SVGAGI. Trimming pared 0 bases from V and 7 bases from J, leaving 9 bases between. The CDR3 DNA reads as TGTGCCAGCAGTTACTCAGCGGGCGCTGGCTACACCTTC. It encodes CASSYSAGAGYTF.